This TCR beta chain was identified during a study of cytomegalovirus exposure and HLA in healthy donors. Nominally healthy donors provided the samples, though records likely missed some immune exposures. The PCR used 60 Vbeta and 13 Jbeta primers. This table comes from immunoSEQ multiplex PCR, and its TCRdb copy is limited to in-frame clones, with some not included. The sample shows about 60,000 clones, 70% of them seen only once. The V and J ends lost 6 bases and 0 bases, in that order; junction bases with no gene match: 7. Germline V gene sequence: CDR1 SGHNT, CDR2 YENEEA. This CDR3 is built from 16 residues. Study-wide points: Available immune exposure information was restricted to CMV serostatus only. Association with HLA alleles at 0.05 false discovery rate was found for 16,951 TCR beta sequences in a later analysis. Specific recognition of CMV antigens was confirmed in vitro for a few chains (all CMV-associated).

To note about this clone: The antigen is not known.

V is TRBV11-3 and J is TRBJ2-1, with 8 bases lining up with TRBD2. Sequencing was done on a sample of PBMCs. This TCR was sampled from a woman aged 60-70 years in good health and CMV-seropositive. CDR3 residues: CASSNGGLGSYNEQFF. The CDR3 bases are TGTGCCAGCAGTAACGGGGGACTAGGCTCCTACAATGAGCAGTTCTTC.